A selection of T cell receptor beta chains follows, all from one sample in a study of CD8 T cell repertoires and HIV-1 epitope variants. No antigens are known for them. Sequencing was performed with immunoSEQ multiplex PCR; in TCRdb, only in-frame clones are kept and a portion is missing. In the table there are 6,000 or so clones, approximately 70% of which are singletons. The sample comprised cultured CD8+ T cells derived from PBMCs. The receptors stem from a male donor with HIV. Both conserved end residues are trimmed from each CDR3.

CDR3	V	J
ASSQGGGSYEQY	TRBV4-1	TRBJ2-7
ASSFGTVYEQY	TRBV5-8	TRBJ2-7
ASSSGGGRADEQF	TRBV5-4	TRBJ2-1
ASSLLENPYNEQF	TRBV27	TRBJ2-1
SVPDEKEAF	TRBV29-1	TRBJ1-1
ASSLDRVSYEQY	TRBV5-6	TRBJ2-7
ASSQDGYQETQY	TRBV14	TRBJ2-5
VGQFMNTEAF	TRBV7-9	TRBJ1-1
ASSLTGLANEQF	TRBV7-9	TRBJ2-1
ASNLLNTGELF	TRBV5-8	TRBJ2-2
ASSQGGAGEETQY	TRBV4-2	TRBJ2-5
ASSSDLGTEAF	TRBV19	TRBJ1-1
ATGEQYNEQF	TRBV9	TRBJ2-1
ASRTGVRNTEAF	TRBV19	TRBJ1-1
ASSPGTGANEQF	TRBV5-1	TRBJ2-1
ASSYLSGGADGYT	TRBV6-5	TRBJ1-2
ASSPGAGAIGETQY	TRBV7-2	TRBJ2-5
AWREPGLAHEQF	TRBV30	TRBJ2-1
ASSLELAGGYNEQF	TRBV7-8	TRBJ2-1
ASSVGLEVWETQY	TRBV5-6	TRBJ2-5
ASSGGQGATDTQY	TRBV9	TRBJ2-3
ASSGQDQETQY	TRBV19	TRBJ2-5
ASRPGLARSYEQY	TRBV6-5	TRBJ2-7
ASSDTSWITVNETQY	TRBV12-1	TRBJ2-5
ASSVGVDAEAF	TRBV9	TRBJ1-1
ASSYSIGTGGEKLF	TRBV6-5	TRBJ1-4
ASSYRDLGLNEQF	TRBV28	TRBJ2-1
ASSKDRETEAF	TRBV19	TRBJ1-1
ASSESIRLAGVEYNEQF	TRBV10-1	TRBJ2-1
ASSAGLYSYEQY	TRBV7-8	TRBJ2-7
ASSPSAVSYNEQF	TRBV11-2	TRBJ2-1
ASSLHQGATGELF	TRBV28	TRBJ2-2
ASRAGTQPQH	TRBV7-9	TRBJ1-5
ASRQTDRDGGYT	TRBV6-5	TRBJ1-2
ASSLYPQDINYGYT	TRBV5-6	TRBJ1-2
ASSLGDSGRGGYT	TRBV5-4	TRBJ1-2
ATSSTRETQY	TRBV15	TRBJ2-5
ASSSTSGGYNEQF	TRBV19	TRBJ2-1
ASSLGNTGELF	TRBV7-9	TRBJ2-2
ASSQDTGSAEAF	TRBV4-3	TRBJ1-1
ASRSTGDSYEQY	TRBV27	TRBJ2-7
ASRPRRRGTEAF	TRBV6-6	TRBJ1-1